The clone carrying this TCR beta chain was counted only a few times. The antigen remains undetermined. One entry per CDR3 protein, called by TCRdb with MiXCR from the reads. The repertoire holds thousands of distinct CDR3 sequences, with roughly 20% as singletons. CDR1 and CDR2 from the germline V gene are DFQATT and SNEGSKA (reference sequence). The V gene lost 3 bases and the J gene lost 5 bases, with 13 bases spanning the gap. This CDR3 contains 14 residues. The data were taken from a study of liver allograft versus peripheral blood T cells. Overall study context: Transplanted livers and recipients' peripheral blood had their T cell receptor repertoires compared. Study-wide results and limits: Reports indicated that T cell receptor repertoires inside liver allografts differed from those in peripheral blood.

The source is a human patient who had a liver transplant. T cells may partly derive from the graft donor. The chain has TRBV20-1 and TRBJ1-4; D is undetermined. This CDR3 reads CSASFMGGNEKLFF. In nucleotides, the CDR3 is TGCAGTGCTAGTTTCATGGGAGGGAATGAAAAACTGTTTTTT.